One T cell receptor beta chain is described in this entry. The data derive from a study of blood T cell repertoires in COVID-19. Whole-study context: Samples of COVID-19 (acute and convalescent) were obtained from the United States, Italy and Spain. T cells, B-cell-depleted T cells, or PBMCs provided the cDNA or gDNA that served as material.

The germline CDR1 and CDR2 sequences are SGHTA and FQGTGA. J was trimmed by 4 bases and V by 3 bases; bases with no gene match: 5. This CDR3 region has 15 residues. Authors' methods: Nucleated cell number was recorded as an estimate derived from reference gene primer amplification. TCRdb's table, derived via immunoSEQ multiplex PCR, lists solely in-frame clones and lacks some. V and J calls and clone size are as listed in that table; D and trimming were resolved from the DNA. This table holds 55,000 to 65,000 clones, approximately 84% found once. The V gene is TRBV7-3, the J gene TRBJ2-5; 10 bases match TRBD2. Material: peripheral blood. The sequence was obtained from a man aged 60-69 years with acute or convalescent COVID-19. CDR3 nucleotide sequence: TGTGCCAGCAGCTTGAGCGGGGGGGCGATAGAGACCCAGTACTTC. Its translation is CASSLSGGAIETQYF.